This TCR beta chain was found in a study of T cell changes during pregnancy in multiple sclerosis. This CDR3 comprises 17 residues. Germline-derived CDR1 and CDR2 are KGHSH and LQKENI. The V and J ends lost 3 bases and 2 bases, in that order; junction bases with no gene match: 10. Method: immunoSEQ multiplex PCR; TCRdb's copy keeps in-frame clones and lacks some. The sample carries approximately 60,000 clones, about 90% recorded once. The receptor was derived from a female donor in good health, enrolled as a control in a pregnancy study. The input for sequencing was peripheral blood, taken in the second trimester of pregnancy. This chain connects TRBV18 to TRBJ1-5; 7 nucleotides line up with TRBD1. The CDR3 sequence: CASSPRDSLNGNQPQHF. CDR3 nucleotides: TGTGCCAGCTCACCCCGGGACAGCCTCAACGGCAATCAGCCCCAGCATTTT.